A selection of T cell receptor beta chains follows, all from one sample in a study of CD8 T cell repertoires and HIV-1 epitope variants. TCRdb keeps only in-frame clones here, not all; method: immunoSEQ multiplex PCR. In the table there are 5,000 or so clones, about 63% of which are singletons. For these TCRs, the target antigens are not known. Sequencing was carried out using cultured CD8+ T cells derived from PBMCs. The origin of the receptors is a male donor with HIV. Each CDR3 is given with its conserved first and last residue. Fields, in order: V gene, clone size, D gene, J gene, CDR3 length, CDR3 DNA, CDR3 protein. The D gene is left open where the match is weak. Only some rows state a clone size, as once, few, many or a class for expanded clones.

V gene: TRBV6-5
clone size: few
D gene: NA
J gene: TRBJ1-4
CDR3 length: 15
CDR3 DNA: TGTGCCAGCGGGGACGGGGCTAAGTCTAATGAAAAACTGTTTTTT
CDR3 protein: CASGDGAKSNEKLFF

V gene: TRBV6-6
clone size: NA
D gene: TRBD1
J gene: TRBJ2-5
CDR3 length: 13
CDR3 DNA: TGTGCCAGCAGTAGGGGACAGTCGGAGACCCAGTACTTC
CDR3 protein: CASSRGQSETQYF

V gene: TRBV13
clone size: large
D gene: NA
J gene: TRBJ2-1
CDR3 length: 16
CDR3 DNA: TGTGCCAGCAGCCCCCTCTCTGGGGGGCTCTACAATGAGCAGTTCTTC
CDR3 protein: CASSPLSGGLYNEQFF

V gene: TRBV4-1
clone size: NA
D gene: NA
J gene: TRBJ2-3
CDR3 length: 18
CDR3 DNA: TGCGCCAGCAGCCAAGGGGCCCGCAGGGGATCTAGCACAGATACGCAGTATTTT
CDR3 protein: CASSQGARRGSSTDTQYF

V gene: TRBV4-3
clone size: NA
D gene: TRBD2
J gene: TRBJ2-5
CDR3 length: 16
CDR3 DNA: TGCGCCAGCAGCCAAGATCCTAGCGGGGGGGCAGAGACCCAGTACTTC
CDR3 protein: CASSQDPSGGAETQYF

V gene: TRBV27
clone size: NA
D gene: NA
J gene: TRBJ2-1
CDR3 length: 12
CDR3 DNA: TGTGCCAGCAGTTCAGGGTGGAATGAGCAGTTCTTC
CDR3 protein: CASSSGWNEQFF

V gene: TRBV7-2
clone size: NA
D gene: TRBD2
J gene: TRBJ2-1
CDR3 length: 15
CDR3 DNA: TGTGCCAGCAGCTTAACTCTAGCGGGGGGCAATGAGCAGTTCTTC
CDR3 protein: CASSLTLAGGNEQFF

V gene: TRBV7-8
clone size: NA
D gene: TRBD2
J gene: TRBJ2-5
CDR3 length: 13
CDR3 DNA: TGTGCCAGCATCCCTAGCGGCCAAGAGACCCAGTACTTC
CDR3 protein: CASIPSGQETQYF

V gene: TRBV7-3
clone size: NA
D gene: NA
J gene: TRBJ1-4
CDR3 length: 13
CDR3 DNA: TGTGCCAGCAGCTTAAGAAACGGGGAAAAACTGTTTTTT
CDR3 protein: CASSLRNGEKLFF

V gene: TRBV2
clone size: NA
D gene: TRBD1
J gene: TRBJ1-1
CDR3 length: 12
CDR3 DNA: TGTGCCAGCAGGACAGGGGGCCGTACAGCTTTCTTT
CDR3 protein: CASRTGGRTAFF

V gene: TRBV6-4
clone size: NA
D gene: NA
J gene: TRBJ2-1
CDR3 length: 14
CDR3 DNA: TGTGCCAGCAGTGGAGGGGGGAGGTACAATGAGCAGTTCTTC
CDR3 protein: CASSGGGRYNEQFF

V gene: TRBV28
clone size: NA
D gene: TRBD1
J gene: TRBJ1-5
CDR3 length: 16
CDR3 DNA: TGTGCCAGCAGTCCCAGATTGGACAGGGGAGATCAGCCCCAGCATTTT
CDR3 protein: CASSPRLDRGDQPQHF

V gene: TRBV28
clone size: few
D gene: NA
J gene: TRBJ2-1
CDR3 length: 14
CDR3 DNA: TGTGCCAGCAGTAAACCTCTAGGATTCAATGAGCAGTTCTTC
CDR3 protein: CASSKPLGFNEQFF

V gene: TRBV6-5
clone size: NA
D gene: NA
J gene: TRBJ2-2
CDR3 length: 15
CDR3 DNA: TGTGCCAGCAGGGGGAGACAGAAGAACACCGGGGAGCTGTTTTTT
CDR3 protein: CASRGRQKNTGELFF

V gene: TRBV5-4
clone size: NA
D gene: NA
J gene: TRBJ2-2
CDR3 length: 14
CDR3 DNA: TGTGCCAGCAGCTTGGCCACGGGGACCGGGGAGCTGTTTTTT
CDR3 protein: CASSLATGTGELFF

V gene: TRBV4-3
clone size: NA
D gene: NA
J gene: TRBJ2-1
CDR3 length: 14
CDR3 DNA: TGCGCCAGCAGCCAAGATTTATCCTACAATGAGCAGTTCTTC
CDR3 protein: CASSQDLSYNEQFF

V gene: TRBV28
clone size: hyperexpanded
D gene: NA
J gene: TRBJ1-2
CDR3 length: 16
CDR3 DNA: TGTGCCAGCGGCTTATATCCCTTGGACCTTAACTATGGCTACACCTTC
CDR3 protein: CASGLYPLDLNYGYTF

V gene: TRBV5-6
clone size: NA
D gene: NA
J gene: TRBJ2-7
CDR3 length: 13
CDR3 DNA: TGTGCCAGCAGCTTCCAGGGGGGATCCGAGCAGTACTTC
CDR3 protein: CASSFQGGSEQYF

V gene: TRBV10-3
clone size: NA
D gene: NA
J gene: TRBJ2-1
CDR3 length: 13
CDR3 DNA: TGTGCCATCAGTGAGCGCTTATACAATGAGCAGTTCTTC
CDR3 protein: CAISERLYNEQFF

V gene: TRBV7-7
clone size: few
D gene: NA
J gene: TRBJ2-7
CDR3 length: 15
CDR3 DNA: TGTGCCAGCAGCTTAGCGGCAGGGGCGACTTACGAGCAGTACTTC
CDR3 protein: CASSLAAGATYEQYF

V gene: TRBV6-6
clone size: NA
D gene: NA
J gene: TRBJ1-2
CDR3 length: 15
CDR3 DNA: TGTGCCAGCAGTCCCTTCCGGGGGATCGAGTATGGCTACACCTTC
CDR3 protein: CASSPFRGIEYGYTF

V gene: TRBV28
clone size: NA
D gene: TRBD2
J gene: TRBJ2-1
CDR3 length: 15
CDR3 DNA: TGTGCCAGCAGTGTGAGCGGGATCCTTTTCCATGAGCAGTTCTTC
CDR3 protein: CASSVSGILFHEQFF

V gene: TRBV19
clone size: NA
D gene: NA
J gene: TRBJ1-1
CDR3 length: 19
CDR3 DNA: TGTGCCAGTGACGATGTGAACCTTAGGGGAGGGGACCGGTGGGTCGGCGCTTTCTTT
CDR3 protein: CASDDVNLRGGDRWVGAFF

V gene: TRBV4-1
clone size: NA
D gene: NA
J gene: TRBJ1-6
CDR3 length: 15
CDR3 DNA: TGCGCCAGCAGCCGGGTGAGGGGAGGAGATTCACCCCTCCACTTT
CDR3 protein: CASSRVRGGDSPLHF

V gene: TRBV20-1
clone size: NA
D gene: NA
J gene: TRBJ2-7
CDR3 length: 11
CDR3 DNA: TGCAGTGCTAGAGATCAGGGCGAGCAGTACTTC
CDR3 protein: CSARDQGEQYF

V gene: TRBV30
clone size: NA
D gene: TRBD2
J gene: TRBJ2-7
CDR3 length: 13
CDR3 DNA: TGTGCCTGGAGTGTTAGCGGGTACTACGAGCAGTACTTC
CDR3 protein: CAWSVSGYYEQYF

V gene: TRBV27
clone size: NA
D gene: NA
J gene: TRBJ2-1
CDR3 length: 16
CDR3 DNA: TGTGCCAGCAGTTTAGGGCTAGCCACAGCACAGAATGAGCAGTTCTTC
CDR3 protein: CASSLGLATAQNEQFF

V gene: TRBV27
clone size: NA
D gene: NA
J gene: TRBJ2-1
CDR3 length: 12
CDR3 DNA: TGTGCCAGCAGTTTGCCGGGAAATGAGCAGTTCTTC
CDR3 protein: CASSLPGNEQFF